The 25 T cell receptor beta chains reported below all come from one sample, sequenced in a study of T cell repertoires in cytomegalovirus infection. TCRdb re-called the reads through MiXCR, storing one row per CDR3 protein. The table records roughly 920,000 distinct CDR3 sequences, about 33% of them present only once. Which antigens these TCRs recognize remains unknown. This material consisted of cultured CD8+ T cells from PBMCs, taken from culture after CMV antigen stimulation. These receptors originate from a human donor in good health (CMV status not recorded). Some clones in this sample may be carry-over from other donors' samples.

A remark on this clonotype: Given a much more abundant clone one base away, this may be a read error. This chain uses TRBV28 with TRBJ2-2; no clear D. CDR1 and CDR2 (germline): MDHEN, SYDVKM. V gave up 3 bases and J gave up 7 bases, with 6 bases separating them. The CDR3 has 12 amino acids. This chain's CDR3 is CASSFVLGELFF. In DNA, the CDR3 is TGTGCCAGCAGTTTTGTCCTCGGGGAGCTGTTTTTT.

On this clonotype: Since a much larger clone is just one base distant, this may be a read error. The CDR3 DNA reads TGTGCCAGCAGATGGGATGAGCAGTTCTTC. Protein: CASRWDEQFF. The gene calls are TRBV27 and TRBJ2-1; no clear D. V lost 6 bases, J lost 8 bases, and 5 bases lay in between. There are 10 residues in the CDR3. Germline V gives CDR1 MNHEY, CDR2 SMNVEV (reference sequence).

The CDR3 reads CASSSRAVGRNVAFF. CDR3 coding DNA: TGTGCCAGCAGCTCACGAGCCGTAGGAAGAAATGTGGCTTTCTTT. The chain is built from TRBV7-9 and TRBJ1-1; D remains ambiguous. Trimming took off 4 bases at V and 11 bases at J, with 23 bases between the two ends. The CDR3 has 15 residues. CDR1 is SEHNR, CDR2 FQNEAQ, per germline (reference sequence).

V gene TRBV2 combines with J gene TRBJ1-1; 9 nucleotides line up with TRBD1. Per the germline V gene, CDR1 is SNHLY and CDR2 is FYNNEI. V trimming: 6 bases; J trimming: 2 bases; junction bases outside the gene matches: 10. The CDR3 sequence is 16 residues long. The CDR3 sequence: CASSLKGTGINTEAFF. The CDR3 nucleotides are TGTGCCAGCAGCTTAAAAGGGACAGGGATCAACACTGAAGCTTTCTTT.

The chain employs TRBV13 and TRBJ2-7, with TRBD1 identical over 7 bases. Germline V gene sequence: CDR1 PRHDT, CDR2 FYEKMQ (reference sequence). The V and J ends lost 1 base and 1 base, in that order; junction bases with no gene match: 4. This CDR3 region has 15 residues. The CDR3 DNA reads as TGTGCCAGCAGCTTAGTGGTACAGGGGTCCTACGAGCAGTACTTC. It codes for CASSLVVQGSYEQYF.

The chain couples TRBV6-5 to TRBJ1-1; possible D gene TRBD1, 5 bases. The ends were cut back, 7 bases at V and 3 bases at J, with 12 bases in the middle. The CDR3 loop spans 13 amino acids. Germline assignment: CDR1 MNHEY and CDR2 SVGAGI. As DNA, the CDR3 is TGTGCCAGCACCTCAGGGTTATACACTGAAGCTTTCTTT. This translates into CASTSGLYTEAFF.

This clonotype was seen a few times. In DNA form, the CDR3 reads TGTGCCAGCAGCTTAAGGGCGGGGGGTTCGAACACCGGGGAGCTGTTTTTT. Translation: CASSLRAGGSNTGELFF. The chain couples TRBV7-8 to TRBJ2-2, with 8 nucleotides matching TRBD2. CDR1 is SGHVS, CDR2 FQNEAQ, per germline. CDR3 length: 17 amino acids. Germline trimming cut 2 bases from V and 0 bases from J; bases unmatched to any gene: 5. Based on the CDR3 plus reference TRBV7-8 and TRBJ2-2, the full variable domain is GAGVSQSPRYKVAKRGQDVALRCDPISGHVSLFWYQQALGQGPEFLTYFQNEAQLDKSGLPSDRFFAERPEGSVSTLKIQRTQQEDSAVYLCASSLRAGGSNTGELFFGEGSRLTVL.

This chain connects TRBV11-3 to TRBJ2-7; perhaps D is TRBD1 or TRBD2 (7 bases each). Germline CDR1 SGHNT, CDR2 YENEEA. This CDR3 has 15 amino acids. V shed 4 bases and J shed 0 bases, with 13 bases lying between them. The CDR3 protein is CASSSSGDSSYEQYF. CDR3 nucleotides: TGTGCCAGCAGCTCGAGCGGGGACAGCTCCTACGAGCAGTACTTC.

The sample holds a few counts of this clonotype. The CDR3 DNA follows: TGCGCCAGCAGCCCAGAATTAAGCTCCTACAATGAGCAGTTCTTC. It specifies CASSPELSSYNEQFF. The rearrangement uses TRBV4-1 and TRBJ2-1; D call uncertain. Germline V gene data show CDR1 as MGHRA and CDR2 as YSYEKL. This CDR3 is 15 amino acids long. Trimming pared 4 bases from V and 0 bases from J, leaving 10 bases between.

This clonotype occurred a few times. DNA for the CDR3: TGTGCCAGCAGCTTAGGCTTGGGTCGGGAGGACTCCTACGAGCAGTACGTC. The encoded protein is CASSLGLGREDSYEQYV. V gene TRBV13 combines with J gene TRBJ2-7; TRBD2 agrees at 7 bases. J gave up 0 bases and V 0 bases, and 8 bases lay outside the gene matches. CDR3 length: 17 residues. The V gene's germline CDR1 is PRHDT and CDR2 FYEKMQ (reference sequence).

This clonotype was seen a few times. The chain carries TRBV14 and TRBJ2-7; D possibly corresponds to TRBD2 (5 bases). The germline V gene encodes CDR1 SGHDN and CDR2 FVKESK. CDR3 length: 14 amino acids. Trimming left V 1 base short and J 6 bases short, with 13 bases between. CDR3 protein: CASSQAAGRGEQYV. For the CDR3, the DNA is TGTGCCAGCAGCCAAGCCGCGGGTCGGGGCGAGCAGTACGTC.

The CDR3 DNA follows: TGTGCCAGCAGAGGGGGAGCGGGGGAGGGAGAGACCCAGTACTTC. As protein: CASRGGAGEGETQYF. The chain is built from TRBV2 and TRBJ2-5, with 8 nucleotides matching TRBD2. The germline gives CDR1 SNHLY, CDR2 FYNNEI. This CDR3 comprises 15 residues. V lost 6 bases and J lost 4; bases outside the gene matches: 10. The complete variable domain, with remaining parts taken from reference TRBV2 and TRBJ2-5, reads EPEVTQTPSHQVTQMGQEVILRCVPISNHLYFYWYRQILGQKVEFLVSFYNNEISEKSEIFDDQFSVERPDGSNFTLKIRSTKLEDSAMYFCASRGGAGEGETQYFGPGTRLLVL.

The chain recombines TRBV27 with TRBJ2-7; D is possibly TRBD1 or TRBD2 (5 bases each). This CDR3 has 16 amino acids. CDR1 MNHEY and CDR2 SMNVEV come from the germline V gene (reference sequence). V was clipped by 5 bases and J by 2 bases, with 19 bases between them. The CDR3 reads CASSTHEGPLPYEQYF. The CDR3 nucleotides are TGTGCCAGCAGTACCCACGAGGGGCCGCTCCCCTACGAGCAGTACTTC.

This clonotype was observed many times. The chain couples TRBV12-3 or TRBV12-4 to TRBJ2-3, with 8 bases matching TRBD2. This CDR3 spans 16 amino acids. J lost 0 bases, V lost 3 bases, and 5 bases had no gene match. Written as DNA, the CDR3 is TGTGCCAGCAGTTTTACAACTAGCGGAAGCACAGATACGCAGTATTTT. Amino acids: CASSFTTSGSTDTQYF.

V and J are TRBV7-6 and TRBJ1-1, with TRBD1 matching 10 bases. CDR3 length equals 15 residues. V lost 5 bases, J lost 6 bases, and 9 bases stayed unmatched. The germline V gene encodes CDR1 SGHVS and CDR2 FNYEAQ. CDR3 residues: CASSPMTGGVAEAFF. The CDR3 DNA follows: TGTGCCAGCAGCCCCATGACAGGGGGCGTGGCTGAAGCTTTCTTT.

This clonotype was counted between two and nine times. The V and J genes are TRBV12-3 or TRBV12-4 and TRBJ2-4, with D hard to call. The CDR3 spans 15 residues. Trimming took 3 bases from V and 3 from J, leaving 12 bases between them. CDR3 sequence reads: CASSLLGVGKNIQYF. DNA of the CDR3: TGTGCCAGCAGTTTGTTAGGAGTAGGCAAAAACATTCAGTACTTC.

This chain uses TRBV27 with TRBJ2-2, with D perhaps TRBD1 (6 bases). Germline V gives CDR1 MNHEY, CDR2 SMNVEV (reference sequence). The CDR3 extends over 12 amino acids. Deletions cut 6 bases from V and 7 bases from J, with 9 bases between. The CDR3 nucleotides read TGTGCCAGCAGACAGGGCATCGGGGAGCTGTTTTTT. It translates to CASRQGIGELFF.

The rearrangement joins TRBV27 to TRBJ1-1; tentatively, D is TRBD1 (6 bases). V was clipped by 4 bases and J by 1 base, with 16 bases between them. Looked up from germline, CDR1 is MNHEY and CDR2 is SMNVEV (reference sequence). This CDR3 contains 16 residues. CDR3 sequence: CASSSTQGLANTEAFF. The CDR3 DNA reads as TGTGCCAGCAGTTCTACACAGGGTTTGGCGAACACTGAAGCTTTCTTT.

The CDR3 DNA reads as TGTGCCAGCAGTTCCCCCGACGGGAACACCGGGGAGCTGTTTTTT. It specifies CASSSPDGNTGELFF. The genes are TRBV6-2 or TRBV6-3 and TRBJ2-2; D remains unclear. The CDR3 totals 15 residues. Germline-derived CDR1 and CDR2 are MNHEY and SVGEGT. Between the trimmed V and J ends, which lost 4 bases and 1 base, there was a span of 10 bases.

This clonotype was seen more than once but under ten times. The chain joins TRBV11-2 to TRBJ2-1; TRBD1 is a possible D gene (6 bases). V dropped 6 bases and J dropped 5 bases, with 11 bases sitting between them. CDR1 is SGHAT and CDR2 is FQNNGV in the germline V gene. The length of the CDR3 is 13 residues. Here the CDR3 DNA reads TGTGCCAGCAGTTGGGACAAGCACAATGAGCAGTTCTTC. Amino acid sequence: CASSWDKHNEQFF.

The chain has TRBV7-9 and TRBJ1-2; 9 positions match TRBD1. CDR1 SEHNR and CDR2 FQNEAQ come from the germline V gene (reference sequence). Unmatched junction bases numbered 20, after V lost 4 bases and J lost 5 bases. The CDR3 is 19 amino acids. This CDR3 reads CASSSPTILQGASNYGYTF. The CDR3 DNA is TGTGCCAGCAGCTCCCCAACGATCCTACAGGGGGCGTCAAATTATGGCTACACCTTC.

V is TRBV28 and J is TRBJ2-3; unclear D gene. CDR3 length: 14 residues. Germline CDR1 is MDHEN and CDR2 is SYDVKM. V lost 2 bases and J 4 bases, leaving 10 bases between the germline ends. CDR3 amino acids: CASSLVPISDTQYF. In nucleotides, the CDR3 is TGTGCCAGCAGTTTAGTCCCTATATCAGATACGCAGTATTTT.

V and J are TRBV6-5 and TRBJ2-5; a weak D match, TRBD1 (6 bases). This CDR3 has 15 amino acids. CDR1 and CDR2 (germline): MNHEY, SVGAGI. Between the trimmed V and J ends, which lost 9 bases and 2 bases, there was a span of 19 bases. As DNA, the CDR3 is TGTGCCAGTAAATCCCGGGACACATTACAAGAGACCCAGTACTTC. It translates to CASKSRDTLQETQYF.

This clonotype was seen more than once but under ten times. The chain uses TRBV27 and TRBJ2-5; D is uncertain. Trimming took 2 bases from V and 4 from J, leaving 11 bases between them. Looked up from germline, CDR1 is MNHEY and CDR2 is SMNVEV (reference sequence). CDR3 length: 14 amino acids. The CDR3 nucleotides read TGTGCCAGCAGTTTACCCGGCTTCGCAGAGACCCAGTACTTC. Its translation is CASSLPGFAETQYF.

The chain couples TRBV12-3 or TRBV12-4 to TRBJ2-2; D is unclear. This CDR3 has 14 amino acids. The germline V and J ends were trimmed by 2 bases and 5 bases, with 9 bases remaining between them. CDR3 residues: CASSLWGITGELFF. The CDR3 nucleotides read TGTGCCAGCAGTTTATGGGGTATTACCGGGGAGCTGTTTTTT.